The present T cell receptor beta chain was sequenced within a study of monozygotic twins with cystic fibrosis. The overall study: With about 15 PCR cycles, barcoded libraries came from approximately 2.7 micrograms of fragmented DNA. Broader study findings: Shared CDR3 numbers were not associated with age, concordance or severity.

Repertoires were generated with immunoSEQ multiplex PCR, while TCRdb's copy carries only in-frame clones and drops some. This table has about 15,000 clones, approximately 98% appearing once. The CDR3 extends over 14 amino acids. V was pared by 0 bases and J by 3 bases, with 2 bases of the junction left unmatched. Germline CDR1 SGHRS, CDR2 YFSETQ. Note on this clone: Its antigen is not known.

Specimen: blood. The chain has TRBV5-1 and TRBJ2-7; 8 bases are shared with TRBD2. The receptor was isolated from a girl aged 2 to 9 with cystic fibrosis. In DNA form, the CDR3 reads TGCGCCAGCAGCTTGGAGCGGGAGTACTACGAGCAGTACTTC. Its protein is CASSLEREYYEQYF.